This TCR beta chain was documented in a study of blood T cell repertoires in COVID-19. Across the whole study: There were acute and convalescent COVID-19 samples, and they came from the United States, Italy and Spain. T cells, B-cell-depleted T cells, or PBMCs supplied cDNA or gDNA.

The authors' processing: Quantification of nucleated cells was approximated via reference gene primer amplification. Profiling relied on immunoSEQ multiplex PCR, and the TCRdb table lists in-frame clones only, not all of them. That table supplies the V and J calls and clone size; D and trimming were determined from the DNA. The sample has tens of thousands of clones; approximately 85% are singletons. The length of the CDR3 is 14 residues. Germline lookup yields CDR1 GTSNPN and CDR2 SVGIG (reference sequence). V dropped 2 bases and J dropped 7 bases, with 14 bases sitting between them. Sequencing used peripheral blood. The chain couples TRBV30 to TRBJ1-4; no clear D gene. The origin of this receptor is a human donor in a cohort sampled during active COVID-19. As DNA, the CDR3 is TGTGCCTGGAGTCAGGATATGCCTGGTGAAAAACTGTTTTTT. Protein: CAWSQDMPGEKLFF.